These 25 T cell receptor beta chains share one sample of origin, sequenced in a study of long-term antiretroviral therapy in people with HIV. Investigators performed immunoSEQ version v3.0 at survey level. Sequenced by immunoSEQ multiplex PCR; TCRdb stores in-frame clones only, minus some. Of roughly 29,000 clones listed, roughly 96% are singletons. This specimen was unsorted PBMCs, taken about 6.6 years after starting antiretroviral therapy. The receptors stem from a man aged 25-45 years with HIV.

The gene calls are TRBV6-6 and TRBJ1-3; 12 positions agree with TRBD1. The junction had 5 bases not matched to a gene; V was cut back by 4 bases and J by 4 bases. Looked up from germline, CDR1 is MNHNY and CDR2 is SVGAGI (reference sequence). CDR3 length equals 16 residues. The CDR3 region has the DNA TGTGCCAGCAGTTTGACCGGGACAGGGGGCGGAAACACCATATATTTT. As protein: CASSLTGTGGGNTIYF.

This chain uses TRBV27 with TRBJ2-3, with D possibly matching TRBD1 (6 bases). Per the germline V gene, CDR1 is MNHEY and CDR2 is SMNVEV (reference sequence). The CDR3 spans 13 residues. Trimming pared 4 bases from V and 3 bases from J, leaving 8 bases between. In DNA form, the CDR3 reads TGTGCCAGCAGTTACCAGGGGACAGATACGCAGTATTTT. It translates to CASSYQGTDTQYF.

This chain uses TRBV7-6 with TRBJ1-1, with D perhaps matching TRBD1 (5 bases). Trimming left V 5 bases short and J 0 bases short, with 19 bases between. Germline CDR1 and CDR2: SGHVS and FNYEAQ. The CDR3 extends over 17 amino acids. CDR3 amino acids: CASSDLTGPQMNTEAFF. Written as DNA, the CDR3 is TGTGCCAGCAGCGACCTGACGGGGCCGCAAATGAACACTGAAGCTTTCTTT. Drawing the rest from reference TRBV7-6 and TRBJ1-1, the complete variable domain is GAGVSQSPRYKVTKRGQDVALRCDPISGHVSLYWYRQALGQGPEFLTYFNYEAQQDKSGLPNDRFSAERPEGSISTLTIQRTEQRDSAMYRCASSDLTGPQMNTEAFFGQGTRLTVV.

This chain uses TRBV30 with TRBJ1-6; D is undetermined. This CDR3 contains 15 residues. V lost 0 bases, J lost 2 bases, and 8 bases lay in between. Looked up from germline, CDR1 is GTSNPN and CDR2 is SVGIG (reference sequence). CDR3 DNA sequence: TGTGCCTGGAGTGTACTCACAGCCTATAATTCACCCCTCCACTTT. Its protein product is CAWSVLTAYNSPLHF.

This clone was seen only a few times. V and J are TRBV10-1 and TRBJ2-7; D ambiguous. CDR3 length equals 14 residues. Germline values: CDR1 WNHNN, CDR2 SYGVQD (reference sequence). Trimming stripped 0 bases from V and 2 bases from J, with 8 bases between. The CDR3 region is CASSESRSPYEQYF. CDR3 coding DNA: TGCGCCAGCAGTGAGTCGAGGAGCCCCTACGAGCAGTACTTC.

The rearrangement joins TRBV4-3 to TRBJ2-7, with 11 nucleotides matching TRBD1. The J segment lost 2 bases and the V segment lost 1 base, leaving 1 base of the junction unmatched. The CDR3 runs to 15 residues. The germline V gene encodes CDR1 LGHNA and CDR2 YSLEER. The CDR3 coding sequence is TGCGCCAGCAGCCAAGCGGACAGGGGGCCCTACGAGCAGTACTTC. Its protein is CASSQADRGPYEQYF.

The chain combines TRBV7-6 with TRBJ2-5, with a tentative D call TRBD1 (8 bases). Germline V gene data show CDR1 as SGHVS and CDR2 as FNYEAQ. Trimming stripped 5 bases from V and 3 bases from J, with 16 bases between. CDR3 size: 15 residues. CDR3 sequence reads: CASSVGGTGEETQYF. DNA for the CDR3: TGTGCCAGCAGCGTGGGGGGGACAGGTGAAGAGACCCAGTACTTC.

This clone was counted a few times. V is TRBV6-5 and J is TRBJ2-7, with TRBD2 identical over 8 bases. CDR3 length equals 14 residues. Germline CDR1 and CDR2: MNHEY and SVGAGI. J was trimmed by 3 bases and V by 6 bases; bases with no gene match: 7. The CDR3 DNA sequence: TGTGCCAGCAGCGGAGTGAGCGGGAGCTACGAGCAGTACTTC. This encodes CASSGVSGSYEQYF.

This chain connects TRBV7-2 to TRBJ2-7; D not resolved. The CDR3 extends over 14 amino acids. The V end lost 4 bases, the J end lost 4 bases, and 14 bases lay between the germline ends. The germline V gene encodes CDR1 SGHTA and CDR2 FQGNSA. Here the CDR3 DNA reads TGTGCCAGCAGCTCGTGGGAAAGAATTTACGAGCAGTACTTC. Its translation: CASSSWERIYEQYF.

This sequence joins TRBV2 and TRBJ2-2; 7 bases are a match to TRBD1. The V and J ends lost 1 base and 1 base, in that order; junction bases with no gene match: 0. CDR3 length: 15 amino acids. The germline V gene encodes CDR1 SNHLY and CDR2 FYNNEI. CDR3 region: CASSEGTGNTGELFF. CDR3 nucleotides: TGTGCCAGCAGTGAAGGGACAGGGAACACCGGGGAGCTGTTTTTT. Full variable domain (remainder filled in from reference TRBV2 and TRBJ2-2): EPEVTQTPSHQVTQMGQEVILRCVPISNHLYFYWYRQILGQKVEFLVSFYNNEISEKSEIFDDQFSVERPDGSNFTLKIRSTKLEDSAMYFCASSEGTGNTGELFFGEGSRLTVL.

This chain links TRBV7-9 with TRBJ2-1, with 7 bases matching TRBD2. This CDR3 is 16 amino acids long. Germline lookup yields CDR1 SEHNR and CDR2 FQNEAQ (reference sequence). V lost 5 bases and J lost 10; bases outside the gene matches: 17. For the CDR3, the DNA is TGTGCCAGCAGCCCTCCCGGCGGGAGATTCTCTGGGGAGCAGTTCTTC. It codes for CASSPPGGRFSGEQFF.

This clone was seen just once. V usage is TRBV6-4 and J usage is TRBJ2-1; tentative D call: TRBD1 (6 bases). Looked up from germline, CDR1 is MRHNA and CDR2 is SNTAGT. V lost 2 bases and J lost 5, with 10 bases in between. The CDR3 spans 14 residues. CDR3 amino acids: CASSDRGGHNEQFF. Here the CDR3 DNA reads TGTGCCAGCAGTGACAGAGGGGGTCACAATGAGCAGTTCTTC.

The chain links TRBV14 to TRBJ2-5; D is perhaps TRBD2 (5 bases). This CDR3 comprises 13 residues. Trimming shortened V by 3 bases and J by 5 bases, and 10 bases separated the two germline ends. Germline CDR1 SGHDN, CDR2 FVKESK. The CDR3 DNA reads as TGTGCCAGCAGCCAGCTAGCCGGTGAGACCCAGTACTTC. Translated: CASSQLAGETQYF. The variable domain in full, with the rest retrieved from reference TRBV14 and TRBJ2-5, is EAGVTQFPSHSVIEKGQTVTLRCDPISGHDNLYWYRRVMGKEIKFLLHFVKESKQDESGMPNNRFLAERTGGTYSTLKVQPAELEDSGVYFCASSQLAGETQYFGPGTRLLVL.

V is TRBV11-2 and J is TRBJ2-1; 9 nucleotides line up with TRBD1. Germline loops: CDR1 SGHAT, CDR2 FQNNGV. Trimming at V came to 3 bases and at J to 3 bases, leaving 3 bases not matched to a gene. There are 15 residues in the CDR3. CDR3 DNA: TGTGCCAGCAGCTTTGACAGGGGGGTCTACAATGAGCAGTTCTTC. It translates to CASSFDRGVYNEQFF.

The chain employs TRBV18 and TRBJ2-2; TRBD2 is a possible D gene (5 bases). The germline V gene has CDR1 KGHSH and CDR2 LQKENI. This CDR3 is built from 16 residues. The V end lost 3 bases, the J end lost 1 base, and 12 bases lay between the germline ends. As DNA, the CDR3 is TGTGCCAGCTCACCGGTAGGACTGGAGAACACCGGGGAGCTGTTTTTT. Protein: CASSPVGLENTGELFF.

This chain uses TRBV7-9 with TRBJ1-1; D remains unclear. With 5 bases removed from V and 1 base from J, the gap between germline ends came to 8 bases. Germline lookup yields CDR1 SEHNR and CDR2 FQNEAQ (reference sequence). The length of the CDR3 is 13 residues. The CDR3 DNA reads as TGTGCCAGCAGCCGTACGGAGAACACTGAAGCTTTCTTT. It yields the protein CASSRTENTEAFF.

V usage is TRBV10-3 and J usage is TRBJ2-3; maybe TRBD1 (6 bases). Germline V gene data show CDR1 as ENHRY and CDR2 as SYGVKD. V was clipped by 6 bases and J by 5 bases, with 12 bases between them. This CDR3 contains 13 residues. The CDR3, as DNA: TGTGCCATCAGAGGGGGAATAGGAGATACGCAGTATTTT. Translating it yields CAIRGGIGDTQYF.

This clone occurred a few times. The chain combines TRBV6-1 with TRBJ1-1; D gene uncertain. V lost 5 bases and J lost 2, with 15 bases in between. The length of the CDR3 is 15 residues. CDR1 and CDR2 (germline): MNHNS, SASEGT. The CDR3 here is CASSPESTYNTEAFF. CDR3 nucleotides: TGTGCCAGCAGTCCCGAGTCCACCTACAACACTGAAGCTTTCTTT.

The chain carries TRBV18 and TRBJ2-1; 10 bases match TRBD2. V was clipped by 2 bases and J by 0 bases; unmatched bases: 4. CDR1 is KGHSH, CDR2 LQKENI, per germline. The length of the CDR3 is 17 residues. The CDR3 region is CASSPTTSGASYNEQFF. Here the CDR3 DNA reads TGTGCCAGCTCACCAACAACTAGCGGGGCCTCCTACAATGAGCAGTTCTTC.

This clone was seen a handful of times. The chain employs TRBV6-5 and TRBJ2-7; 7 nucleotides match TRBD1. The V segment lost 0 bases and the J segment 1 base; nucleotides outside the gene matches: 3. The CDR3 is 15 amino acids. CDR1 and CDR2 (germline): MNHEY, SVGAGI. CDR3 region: CASSYSKQGSYEQYF. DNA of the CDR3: TGTGCCAGCAGTTACTCGAAACAGGGGTCCTACGAGCAGTACTTC.

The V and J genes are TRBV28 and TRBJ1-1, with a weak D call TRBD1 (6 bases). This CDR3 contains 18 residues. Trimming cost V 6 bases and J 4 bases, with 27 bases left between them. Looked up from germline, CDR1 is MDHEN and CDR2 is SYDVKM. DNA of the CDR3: TGTGCCAGCAGCAATTTTAGGGGGGCAGGGAGGAGAGGCACTGAAGCTTTCTTT. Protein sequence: CASSNFRGAGRRGTEAFF.

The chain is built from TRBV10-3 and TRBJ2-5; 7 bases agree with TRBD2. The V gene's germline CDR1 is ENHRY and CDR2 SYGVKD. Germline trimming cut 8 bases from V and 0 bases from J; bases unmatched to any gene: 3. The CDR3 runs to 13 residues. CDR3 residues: CAIGRGNQETQYF. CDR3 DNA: TGTGCCATCGGGCGGGGGAACCAAGAGACCCAGTACTTC.

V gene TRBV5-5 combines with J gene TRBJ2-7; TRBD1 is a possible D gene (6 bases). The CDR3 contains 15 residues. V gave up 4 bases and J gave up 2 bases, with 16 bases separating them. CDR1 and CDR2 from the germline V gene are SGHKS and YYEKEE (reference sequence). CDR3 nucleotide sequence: TGTGCCAGCAGCCCAAAGGGGGACGGTACCTACGAGCAGTACTTC. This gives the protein CASSPKGDGTYEQYF.

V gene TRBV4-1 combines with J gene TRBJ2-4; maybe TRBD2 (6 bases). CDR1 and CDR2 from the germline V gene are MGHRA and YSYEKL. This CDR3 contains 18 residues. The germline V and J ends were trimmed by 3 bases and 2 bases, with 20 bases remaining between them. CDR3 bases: TGCGCCAGCAGCCAGGGCAGGGCCCAAGGGACTCCCAAAAACATTCAGTACTTC. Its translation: CASSQGRAQGTPKNIQYF.

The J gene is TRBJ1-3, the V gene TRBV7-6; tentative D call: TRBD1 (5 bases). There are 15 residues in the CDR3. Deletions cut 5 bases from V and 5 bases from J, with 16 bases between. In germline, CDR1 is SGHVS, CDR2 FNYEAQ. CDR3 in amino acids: CASSHPGRGRNTIYF. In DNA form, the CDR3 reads TGTGCCAGCAGCCACCCGGGTAGGGGACGAAACACCATATATTTT.